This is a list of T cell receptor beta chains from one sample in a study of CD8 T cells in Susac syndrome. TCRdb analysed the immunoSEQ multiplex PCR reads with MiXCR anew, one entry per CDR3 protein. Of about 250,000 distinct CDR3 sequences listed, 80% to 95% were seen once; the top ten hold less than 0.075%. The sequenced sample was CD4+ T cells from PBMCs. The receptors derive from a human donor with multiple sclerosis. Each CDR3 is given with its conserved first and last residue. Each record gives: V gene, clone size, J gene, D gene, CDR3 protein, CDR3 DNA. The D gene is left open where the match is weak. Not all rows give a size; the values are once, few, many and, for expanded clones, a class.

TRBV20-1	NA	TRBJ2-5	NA	CSARPPGARETQYF	TGCAGTGCTAGACCCCCTGGGGCCAGGGAGACCCAGTACTTC
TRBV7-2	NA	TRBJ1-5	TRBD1	CASSLALGTGYQPQHF	TGTGCCAGCAGCTTAGCGTTGGGGACAGGATATCAGCCCCAGCATTTT
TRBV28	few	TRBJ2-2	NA	CASSLGGPTGELFF	TGTGCCAGCAGTCTCGGGGGACCCACCGGGGAGCTGTTTTTT
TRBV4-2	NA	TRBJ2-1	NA	CASSQGNNEQFF	TGTGCCAGCAGCCAAGGGAACAATGAGCAGTTCTTC
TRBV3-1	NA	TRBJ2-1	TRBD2	CASSPLAGGLNNEQFF	TGTGCCAGCAGCCCACTAGCGGGGGGGTTGAACAATGAGCAGTTCTTC
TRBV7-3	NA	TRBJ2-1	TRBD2	CASSPGTSHNEQFF	TGTGCCAGCAGCCCGGGGACTAGCCACAATGAGCAGTTCTTC
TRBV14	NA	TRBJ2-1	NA	CASSQDVGQGVNEQFF	TGTGCCAGCAGCCAAGATGTAGGGCAGGGTGTCAATGAGCAGTTCTTC
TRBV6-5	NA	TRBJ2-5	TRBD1	CASSSQTGGRETQYF	TGTGCCAGCAGTTCCCAGACAGGGGGACGGGAGACCCAGTACTTC
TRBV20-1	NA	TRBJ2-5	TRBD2	CSASLAGQETQYF	TGCAGTGCTTCCTTAGCGGGGCAAGAGACCCAGTACTTC
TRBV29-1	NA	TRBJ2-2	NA	CSGYGHPFGELFF	TGCAGCGGATATGGACATCCATTCGGGGAGCTGTTTTTT
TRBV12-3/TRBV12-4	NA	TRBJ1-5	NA	CASSWNSGPINQPQHF	TGTGCCAGCAGTTGGAATTCCGGGCCTATCAATCAGCCCCAGCATTTT
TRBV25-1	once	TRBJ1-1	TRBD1	CASSETGGNTEAFF	TGTGCCAGCAGTGAGACAGGGGGTAACACTGAAGCTTTCTTT
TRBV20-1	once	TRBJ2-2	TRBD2	CSAPGRGGPGELFF	TGCAGTGCCCCCGGGAGGGGGGGCCCCGGGGAGCTGTTTTTT
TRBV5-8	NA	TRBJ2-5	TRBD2	CASSSWKTGTSGSKKETQYF	TGTGCCAGCAGCTCATGGAAAACTGGGACTAGCGGGAGTAAGAAAGAGACCCAGTACTTC
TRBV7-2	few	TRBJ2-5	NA	CASSLGGGRRQGGETQYF	TGTGCCAGCAGCTTAGGCGGTGGGCGAAGACAGGGAGGAGAGACCCAGTACTTC
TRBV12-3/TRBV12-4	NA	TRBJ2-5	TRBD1	CASSIRDRETQYF	TGTGCCAGCAGCATCCGGGACAGGGAGACCCAGTACTTC
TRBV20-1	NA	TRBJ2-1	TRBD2	CSALAGGPFGQFF	TGCAGTGCCCTAGCGGGGGGACCCTTCGGGCAGTTCTTC
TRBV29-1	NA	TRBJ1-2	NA	CSVDKGGNGYSYTF	TGCAGCGTTGATAAGGGAGGTAACGGTTATAGCTACACCTTC
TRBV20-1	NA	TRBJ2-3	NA	CSAWDSLRTDTQYF	TGCAGTGCCTGGGACTCCCTCCGCACAGATACGCAGTATTTT
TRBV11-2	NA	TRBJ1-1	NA	CASSLAITGEAFF	TGTGCCAGCAGCTTAGCCATTACAGGGGAAGCTTTCTTT
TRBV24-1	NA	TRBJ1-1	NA	CATSGGGSTEAFF	TGTGCCACCAGTGGCGGGGGTTCCACTGAAGCTTTCTTT
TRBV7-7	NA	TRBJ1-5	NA	CASQPEAKKTVHQPQHF	TGTGCCAGCCAACCCGAGGCCAAGAAGACAGTCCATCAGCCCCAGCATTTT
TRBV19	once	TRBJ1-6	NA	CASKRTLNSYNSPLHF	TGTGCCAGTAAGAGGACGCTTAACTCCTATAATTCACCCCTCCACTTT
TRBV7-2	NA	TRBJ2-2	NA	CASGTAMNTGELFF	TGTGCCAGCGGAACAGCCATGAACACCGGGGAGCTGTTTTTT
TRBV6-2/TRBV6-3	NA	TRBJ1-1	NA	CASIDPGADRNTEAFF	TGTGCCAGCATTGACCCGGGGGCCGATAGGAACACTGAAGCTTTCTTT
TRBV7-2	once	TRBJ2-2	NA	CASSPEGGHRVAGELFF	TGTGCCAGCAGCCCCGAGGGGGGGCACCGGGTGGCCGGGGAGCTGTTTTTT
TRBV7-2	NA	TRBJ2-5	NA	CASSSSRETQYF	TGTGCCAGCAGCTCCAGCAGAGAGACCCAGTACTTC
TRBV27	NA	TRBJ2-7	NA	CASSSARDLPGEQYF	TGTGCCAGCAGTTCCGCCCGGGACCTCCCTGGCGAGCAGTACTTC
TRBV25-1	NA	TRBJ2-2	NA	CASSPTARAGELFF	TGTGCCAGCAGTCCGACAGCCCGGGCGGGGGAGCTGTTTTTT
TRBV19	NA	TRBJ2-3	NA	CASSITLADTQYF	TGTGCCAGTAGTATAACCCTAGCAGATACGCAGTATTTT
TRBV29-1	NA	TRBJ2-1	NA	CSGSYDEQFF	TGCAGCGGATCATACGATGAGCAGTTCTTC
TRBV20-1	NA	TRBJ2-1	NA	CSAGRSSYNEQFF	TGCAGTGCTGGTAGGAGCTCCTACAATGAGCAGTTCTTC
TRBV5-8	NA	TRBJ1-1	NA	CASSLFRAAEAFF	TGTGCCAGCAGCTTGTTTCGGGCAGCCGAAGCTTTCTTT
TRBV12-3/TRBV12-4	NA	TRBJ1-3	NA	CASRIRTVSSGNTIYF	TGTGCCAGCAGGATTCGGACAGTCAGCTCTGGAAACACCATATATTTT
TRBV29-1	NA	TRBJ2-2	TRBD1	CSATTGGALSGELFF	TGCAGCGCCACGACAGGGGGCGCATTATCCGGGGAGCTGTTTTTT
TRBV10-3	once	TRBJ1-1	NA	CAISERGESEAFF	TGTGCCATCAGTGAGCGGGGGGAAAGTGAAGCTTTCTTT
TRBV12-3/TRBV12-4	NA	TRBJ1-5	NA	CASSLALGNQPQHF	TGTGCCAGCAGTTTAGCGCTTGGGAATCAGCCCCAGCATTTT
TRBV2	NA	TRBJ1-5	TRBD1	CASTEGRGVRQPQHF	TGTGCCAGCACGGAGGGCAGGGGGGTAAGGCAGCCCCAGCATTTT
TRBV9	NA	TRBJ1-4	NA	CASSAQTGIPNEKLFF	TGTGCCAGCAGCGCCCAAACAGGGATCCCGAATGAAAAACTGTTTTTT
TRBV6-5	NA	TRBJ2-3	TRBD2	CASSYSLAGGRNTQYF	TGTGCCAGCAGTTACTCCCTGGCGGGAGGGCGAAATACGCAGTATTTT
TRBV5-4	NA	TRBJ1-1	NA	CASSFSGGTEAFF	TGTGCCAGCAGCTTTTCTGGGGGCACTGAAGCTTTCTTT
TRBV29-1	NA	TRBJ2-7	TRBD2	CSVVTSGGAGEQYF	TGCAGCGTCGTGACTAGCGGGGGGGCTGGCGAGCAGTACTTC
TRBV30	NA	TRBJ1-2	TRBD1	CAQGQSYGYTF	TGTGCCCAGGGACAGAGCTATGGCTACACCTTC
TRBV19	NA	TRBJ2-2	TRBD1	CASKSGTGTSGELFF	TGTGCCAGTAAATCCGGGACAGGGACGTCCGGGGAGCTGTTTTTT
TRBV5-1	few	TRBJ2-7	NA	CASSRTTNEQYF	TGCGCCAGCAGCAGGACCACCAACGAGCAGTACTTC
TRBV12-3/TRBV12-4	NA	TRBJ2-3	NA	CASSLVYNTQYF	TGTGCCAGCAGTTTAGTGTACAATACGCAGTATTTT
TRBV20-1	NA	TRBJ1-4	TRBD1	CSARYRTGINEKLFF	TGCAGTGCTAGATACAGGACAGGAATTAATGAAAAACTGTTTTTT
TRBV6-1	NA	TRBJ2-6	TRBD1	CASSGRTGASGANVLTF	TGTGCCAGCAGTGGGAGGACAGGGGCTTCTGGGGCCAACGTCCTGACTTTC
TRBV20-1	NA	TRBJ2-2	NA	CSAREQPDTGELFF	TGCAGTGCTAGAGAACAGCCCGACACCGGGGAGCTGTTTTTT
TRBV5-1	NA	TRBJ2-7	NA	CASSLKGYEQYF	TGCGCCAGCAGCTTGAAGGGCTACGAGCAGTACTTC
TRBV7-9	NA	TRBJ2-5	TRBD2	CASSFSGSRETQYF	TGTGCCAGCAGCTTCAGCGGGAGTAGAGAGACCCAGTACTTC
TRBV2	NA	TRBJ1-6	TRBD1	CASSGTGGLSPLHF	TGTGCCAGCAGTGGGACAGGGGGACTTTCACCCCTCCACTTT